In this sample, the clone carrying this TCR beta chain turned up many times. Its antigen is currently unknown. The data stem from a study of human T cells and chemical hapten exposure. Across the whole study: Patients, largely female, had alopecia areata, totalis or universalis. Findings and caveats of the study: Expanded TCRs grouped into significantly more large CDR3 similarity clusters than controls produced.

The study used a library that attached unique molecular identifiers to individual cDNA molecules. One entry per CDR3 protein results from TCRdb running MiXCR on the RACE reads. The table has about 340,000 distinct CDR3 sequences, around 6.9% seen once. The V segment lost 6 bases and the J segment 6 bases; nucleotides outside the gene matches: 9. CDR3 size: 15 residues. The germline CDR1 and CDR2 sequences are MNHNS and SASEGT. Specified time point: patch test 1, 2 weeks after DPC sensitization. Specified treatment: therapeutic diphenylcyclopropenone sensitization with weekly scalp DPC. The TCR was taken from a woman under 30 with alopecia areata. Some clones in this sample may be carry-over from other donors' samples. The sequences come from whole blood, collected in connection with sensitization to the hapten diphenylcyclopropenone (DPC). This chain joins TRBV6-1 and TRBJ2-3; 10 bases line up with TRBD2. CDR3 sequence: CASSEVAGGPDTQYF. CDR3 coding DNA: TGTGCCAGCAGCGAGGTAGCGGGGGGCCCGGATACGCAGTATTTT.